This entry describes one T cell receptor beta chain. This sample is drawn from a study of blood T cell repertoires in COVID-19. As for the study in general: Samples came from the United States, Italy and Spain, spanning acute and convalescent COVID-19. T cells, B-cell-depleted T cells, or PBMCs provided the cDNA or gDNA that served as material.

Germline CDR1 is SGHDN and CDR2 is FVKESK. Trimming shortened V by 1 base and J by 7 bases, and 7 bases separated the two germline ends. CDR3 length: 12 residues. Original data processing: The authors estimated nucleated cell counts from reference gene primer amplification. The data were produced by immunoSEQ multiplex PCR, yet TCRdb's version contains in-frame clones alone and is incomplete. The V and J calls and the clone size are those of that table, but D and trimming were determined from the DNA. The profile shows approximately 200,000 clones, about 86% of them singletons. Sequencing used peripheral blood. The chain is built from TRBV14 and TRBJ1-1, with unresolved D. The clonotype was recovered from a woman aged 25 to 45 who had recovered from COVID-19. CDR3 sequence: CASSQVGVEAFF. The CDR3 region has the DNA TGTGCCAGCAGCCAAGTCGGGGTTGAAGCTTTCTTT.